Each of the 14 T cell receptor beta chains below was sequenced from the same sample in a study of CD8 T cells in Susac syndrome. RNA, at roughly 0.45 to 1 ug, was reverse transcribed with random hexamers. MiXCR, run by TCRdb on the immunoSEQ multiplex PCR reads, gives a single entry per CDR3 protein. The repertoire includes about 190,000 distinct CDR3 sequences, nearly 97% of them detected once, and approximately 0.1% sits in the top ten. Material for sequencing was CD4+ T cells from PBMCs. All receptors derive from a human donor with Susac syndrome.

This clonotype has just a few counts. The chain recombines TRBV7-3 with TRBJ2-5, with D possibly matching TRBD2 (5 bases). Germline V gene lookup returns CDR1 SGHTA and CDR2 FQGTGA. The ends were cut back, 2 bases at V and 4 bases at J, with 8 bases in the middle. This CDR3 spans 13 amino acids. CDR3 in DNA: TGTGCCAGCAGCTTATCCCGGGGAGAGACCCAGTACTTC. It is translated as CASSLSRGETQYF.

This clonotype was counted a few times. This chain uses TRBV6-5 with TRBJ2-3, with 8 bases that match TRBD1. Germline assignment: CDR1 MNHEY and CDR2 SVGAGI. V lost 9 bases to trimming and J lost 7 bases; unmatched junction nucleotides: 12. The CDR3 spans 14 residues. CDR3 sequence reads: CARGDRGRMNTQYF. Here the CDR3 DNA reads TGTGCCAGGGGCGACAGGGGAAGAATGAATACGCAGTATTTT.

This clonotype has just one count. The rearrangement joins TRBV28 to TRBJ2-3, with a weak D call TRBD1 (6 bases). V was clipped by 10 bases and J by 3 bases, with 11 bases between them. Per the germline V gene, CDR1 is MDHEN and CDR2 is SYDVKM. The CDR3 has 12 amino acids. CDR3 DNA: TGTGCCACCCAGGGGCAGACAGATACGCAGTATTTT. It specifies CATQGQTDTQYF.

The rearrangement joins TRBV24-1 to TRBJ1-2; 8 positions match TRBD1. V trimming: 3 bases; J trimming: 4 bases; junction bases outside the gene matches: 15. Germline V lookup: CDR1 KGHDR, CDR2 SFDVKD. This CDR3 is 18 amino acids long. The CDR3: CATSDPGQGPRSSYGYTF. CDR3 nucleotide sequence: TGTGCCACCAGTGATCCAGGACAGGGTCCCCGTTCATCCTATGGCTACACCTTC.

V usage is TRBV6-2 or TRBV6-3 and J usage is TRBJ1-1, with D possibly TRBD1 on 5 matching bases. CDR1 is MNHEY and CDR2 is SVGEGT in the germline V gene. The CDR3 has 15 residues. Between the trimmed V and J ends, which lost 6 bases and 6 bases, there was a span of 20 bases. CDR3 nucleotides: TGTGCCAGCAGCAACCCATCGGAGGGGACGGCTGAAGCTTTCTTT. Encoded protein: CASSNPSEGTAEAFF.

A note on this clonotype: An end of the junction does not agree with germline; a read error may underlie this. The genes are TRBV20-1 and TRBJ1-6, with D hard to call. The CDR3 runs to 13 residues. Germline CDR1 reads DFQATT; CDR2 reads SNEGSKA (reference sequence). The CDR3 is CSAPSGYNSPLHF. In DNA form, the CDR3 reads TGCAGTGCTCCAAGTGGGTATAACTCACCCCTCCACTTT.

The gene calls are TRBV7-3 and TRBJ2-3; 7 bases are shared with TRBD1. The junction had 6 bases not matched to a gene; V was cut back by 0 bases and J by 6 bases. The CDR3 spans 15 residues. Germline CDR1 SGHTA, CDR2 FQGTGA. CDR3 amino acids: CASSLTTDRADTQYF. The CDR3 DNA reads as TGTGCCAGCAGCTTAACTACAGACAGGGCTGATACGCAGTATTTT.

In DNA, the CDR3 is TGCGCCAGCAGCTCCAACCGGGAGCCCTTCACAGATACGCAGTATTTT. Its protein is CASSSNREPFTDTQYF. The chain uses TRBV5-1 and TRBJ2-3; D is possibly TRBD2 (6 bases). Germline V gene lookup returns CDR1 SGHRS and CDR2 YFSETQ. V lost 3 bases to trimming and J lost 2 bases, with 16 bases between them. This CDR3 spans 16 amino acids.

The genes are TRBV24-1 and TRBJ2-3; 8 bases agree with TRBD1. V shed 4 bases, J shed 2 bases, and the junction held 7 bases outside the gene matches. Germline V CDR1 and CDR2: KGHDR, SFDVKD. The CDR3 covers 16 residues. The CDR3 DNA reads TGTGCCACCAGTGACCCCACAGGGGGGATCACAGATACGCAGTATTTT. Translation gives CATSDPTGGITDTQYF.

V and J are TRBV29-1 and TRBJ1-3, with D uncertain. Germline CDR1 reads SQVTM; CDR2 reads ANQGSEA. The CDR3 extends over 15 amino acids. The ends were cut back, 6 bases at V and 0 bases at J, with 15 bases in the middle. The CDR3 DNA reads TGCAGCGTGTCCAAGGGCCTCGCCTCTGGAAACACCATATATTTT. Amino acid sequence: CSVSKGLASGNTIYF.

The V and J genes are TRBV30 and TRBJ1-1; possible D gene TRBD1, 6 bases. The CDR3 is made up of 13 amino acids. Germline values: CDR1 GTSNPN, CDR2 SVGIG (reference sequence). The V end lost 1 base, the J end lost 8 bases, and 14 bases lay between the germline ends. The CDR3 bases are TGTGCCTGGAGTGACCAGGACAGACCCGAAGCTTTCTTT. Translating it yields CAWSDQDRPEAFF.

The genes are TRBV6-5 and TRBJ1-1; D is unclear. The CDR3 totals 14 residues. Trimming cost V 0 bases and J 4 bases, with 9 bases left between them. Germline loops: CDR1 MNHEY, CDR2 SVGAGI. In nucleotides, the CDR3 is TGTGCCAGCAGTTACTCGATCCCCAGCACTGAAGCTTTCTTT. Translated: CASSYSIPSTEAFF.

CDR3 sequence reads: CAWSRWGGRQNTEAFF. The CDR3 bases are TGTGCCTGGAGCCGTTGGGGGGGACGACAGAACACTGAAGCTTTCTTT. The chain has TRBV30 and TRBJ1-1; D is possibly TRBD1 (5 bases). V lost 3 bases and J lost 1, with 18 bases in between. Germline V lookup: CDR1 GTSNPN, CDR2 SVGIG (reference sequence). The CDR3 contains 16 residues.

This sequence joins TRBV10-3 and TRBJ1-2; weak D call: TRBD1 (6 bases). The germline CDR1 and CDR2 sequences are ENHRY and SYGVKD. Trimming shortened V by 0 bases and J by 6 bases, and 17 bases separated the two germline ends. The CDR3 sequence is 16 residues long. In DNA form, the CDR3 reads TGTGCCATCAGTGAGTCGAGGCAGGGGCCCTCGGATGGCTACACCTTC. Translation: CAISESRQGPSDGYTF.